This T cell receptor beta chain comes out of a study of T cell responses to AZD1222 COVID-19 vaccine. Germline assignment: CDR1 MNHEY and CDR2 SMNVEV (reference sequence). CDR3 length: 16 amino acids. J lost 3 bases, V lost 6 bases, and 11 bases had no gene match. Data came from immunoSEQ multiplex PCR; TCRdb stores just in-frame clones and leaves some out. This table holds about 140,000 clones, 80% to 95% found once. About this clone itself: Its antigen remains unidentified.

General study results and limits: Close to half of all spike-specific TCRs reportedly target regions of the variants that are unmutated. Just a handful of AZD1222 recipients were seropositive at baseline. Among the donors, most were white British and more were female, and clonal diversity was possibly underestimated. CD4 TCRs associated with vaccination spanned spike, dominating at 160-218 and 743-854.

The chain uses TRBV27 and TRBJ1-2; 9 positions agree with TRBD1. The TCR sequence derives from an adult who received the AZD1222 COVID-19 vaccine. The starting material was peripheral blood, obtained 28 days after the second AZD1222 dose. CDR3 in amino acids: CASSRLPGQGDYGYTF. CDR3 nucleotides: TGTGCCAGCAGCAGACTACCGGGACAGGGAGACTATGGCTACACCTTC.